This is a list of T cell receptor beta chains from one sample in a study of cytomegalovirus exposure and HLA in healthy donors. Clones were sequenced by immunoSEQ multiplex PCR, and TCRdb holds only the in-frame ones, with some missing. The repertoire table contains 150,000 to 200,000 clones. Sequencing was done on a sample of PBMCs. The source is a woman aged 18-29 years in good health and CMV-seropositive. CDR3s include the opening cysteine and the closing phenylalanine or tryptophan. The D gene is left open where the match is weak.

TRBJ2-1,TRBV7-2,TRBD1,CASSATGAPLNYNEQFF,TGTGCCAGCAGCGCGACAGGGGCACCACTAAACTACAATGAGCAGTTCTTC
TRBJ2-7,TRBV6-5,TRBD1,CASSYADREYEQYF,TGTGCCAGCAGTTACGCGGACAGGGAATACGAGCAGTACTTC
TRBJ1-4,TRBV18,TRBD1,CASSQTGSNEKLFF,TGTGCCAGCTCGCAGACAGGGAGTAATGAAAAACTGTTTTTT
TRBJ1-2,TRBV11-2,NA,CASRPPGTNYGYTF,TGTGCCAGCAGACCTCCCGGGACTAACTATGGCTACACCTTC
TRBJ2-2,TRBV5-1,NA,CASSLVQTGELFF,TGCGCCAGCAGCTTGGTACAAACCGGGGAGCTGTTTTTT
TRBJ2-1,TRBV5-1,TRBD1,CASSLQGVISYNEQFF,TGCGCCAGCAGCTTGCAGGGGGTAATTTCCTACAATGAGCAGTTCTTC
TRBJ2-4,TRBV30,NA,CAWSDSGNIQYF,TGTGCCTGGAGTGATAGCGGAAACATTCAGTACTTC
TRBJ2-7,TRBV27,NA,CASSLGGPSYEQYF,TGTGCCAGCAGTTTGGGGGGGCCCTCCTACGAGCAGTACTTC
TRBJ2-3,TRBV5-6,NA,CASSLVRATGTDTQYF,TGTGCCAGCAGCTTGGTGAGGGCTACAGGCACAGATACGCAGTATTTT
TRBJ2-7,TRBV10-2,NA,CASSARDFEYEQYF,TGCGCCAGCAGTGCCCGGGACTTCGAATACGAGCAGTACTTC
TRBJ1-1,TRBV6-5,NA,CASRDDWGVNTEAFF,TGTGCCAGCAGAGACGATTGGGGGGTGAACACTGAAGCTTTCTTT
TRBJ2-1,TRBV5-1,NA,CASSLGQVSYNEQFF,TGCGCCAGCAGCTTGGGGCAGGTCTCCTACAATGAGCAGTTCTTC
TRBJ1-1,TRBV14,TRBD1,CASSRQGMGTEAFF,TGTGCCAGCAGCCGACAGGGGATGGGGACTGAAGCTTTCTTT
TRBJ1-1,TRBV18,TRBD1,CASSRDRGNTEAFF,TGTGCCAGCTCACGGGACAGGGGGAACACTGAAGCTTTCTTT
TRBJ2-7,TRBV7-9,NA,CASSSSANEQYF,TGTGCCAGCAGCAGTAGCGCGAACGAGCAGTACTTC
TRBJ2-7,TRBV18,NA,CASSATRGSYEQYF,TGTGCCAGCTCGGCAACACGGGGGTCCTACGAGCAGTACTTC
TRBJ2-7,TRBV13,NA,CASSRPSSYEQYF,TGTGCCAGCAGCCGCCCCAGCTCCTACGAGCAGTACTTC
TRBJ1-2,TRBV5-6,TRBD1,CASSLSIQGAYGYTF,TGTGCCAGCAGCTTGTCCATCCAGGGGGCGTATGGCTACACCTTC
TRBJ1-6,TRBV6-5,TRBD1,CASSYSTQGTSPLHF,TGTGCCAGCAGTTACTCGACACAGGGGACGAGCCCCCTCCACTTT
TRBJ2-3,TRBV7-6,NA,CASSLNVMGAEDTQYF,TGTGCCAGCAGCTTAAATGTGATGGGGGCCGAAGATACGCAGTATTTT
TRBJ2-7,TRBV4-2,NA,CASSQGGLPSYEQYF,TGTGCCAGCAGCCAAGGGGGACTCCCATCCTACGAGCAGTACTTC
TRBJ1-1,TRBV18,NA,CASSPQATTGRDTEAFF,TGTGCCAGCTCACCACAGGCAACGACAGGACGGGACACTGAAGCTTTCTTT
TRBJ2-1,TRBV18,NA,CASSTRTQDNEQFF,TGTGCCAGCTCAACCCGGACACAAGACAATGAGCAGTTCTTC
TRBJ1-2,TRBV2,TRBD1,CASTIPQGASYGYTF,TGTGCCAGCACCATCCCCCAGGGGGCCTCCTATGGCTACACCTTC
TRBJ1-2,TRBV19,NA,CASSEVIGGYTF,TGTGCCAGTAGTGAGGTGATTGGTGGCTACACCTTC
TRBJ1-5,TRBV10-3,NA,CAISRTASNQPQHF,TGTGCCATCAGCCGGACAGCTAGCAATCAGCCCCAGCATTTT
TRBJ1-2,TRBV10-1,TRBD1,CASSPGQGNMAF,TGCGCCAGCAGTCCGGGACAGGGTAATATGGCCTTC
TRBJ2-2,TRBV2,NA,CASSGELTGELFF,TGTGCCAGCAGTGGGGAGTTAACCGGGGAGCTGTTTTTT
TRBJ2-3,TRBV7-3,NA,CASSLGRGGPDTQYF,TGTGCCAGCAGCTTGGGGAGGGGGGGCCCAGATACGCAGTATTTT
TRBJ2-7,TRBV19,TRBD2,CASSFQRGGDYEQYF,TGTGCCAGTAGTTTCCAGCGGGGGGGAGATTACGAGCAGTACTTC
TRBJ1-2,TRBV5-1,TRBD1,CASSLTGGNGYTF,TGCGCCAGCAGCTTGACAGGGGGAAATGGCTACACCTTC
TRBJ1-2,TRBV5-4,TRBD1,CASRPTGGGYTF,TGTGCCAGCAGGCCCACAGGGGGCGGCTACACCTTC
TRBJ2-1,TRBV6-5,NA,CASRQIADSYNEQFF,TGTGCCAGCAGGCAAATAGCGGATTCCTACAATGAGCAGTTCTTC
TRBJ2-3,TRBV30,TRBD2,CAWSVAGGYTDTQYF,TGTGCCTGGAGTGTAGCGGGGGGCTACACAGATACGCAGTATTTT
TRBJ1-1,TRBV30,NA,CAWNPPTGMNTEAFF,TGTGCCTGGAACCCTCCAACAGGGATGAACACTGAAGCTTTCTTT
TRBJ2-2,TRBV4-3,NA,CASSQEGPGVPGELFF,TGCGCCAGCAGCCAAGAGGGTCCAGGCGTTCCCGGGGAGCTGTTTTTT
TRBJ1-1,TRBV11-2,NA,CASSPAQGNTEAFF,TGTGCCAGCAGCCCCGCCCAGGGGAACACTGAAGCTTTCTTT
TRBJ1-1,TRBV7-6,NA,CASSPRPTGTNTEAFF,TGTGCCAGCAGCCCTCGACCGACAGGAACGAACACTGAAGCTTTCTTT
TRBJ1-5,TRBV10-3,TRBD1,CAGGTGDSNQPQHF,TGTGCCGGCGGGACAGGGGATAGCAATCAGCCCCAGCATTTT
TRBJ2-5,TRBV11-2,TRBD2,CASSREPGGETQYF,TGTGCCAGCAGCCGGGAACCGGGAGGTGAGACCCAGTACTTC
TRBJ2-5,TRBV4-2,NA,CASSQDSGLSETQYF,TGTGCCAGCAGCCAAGATTCAGGGCTCAGCGAGACCCAGTACTTC
TRBJ2-7,TRBV7-3,NA,CASSPKQGGSNEQYF,TGTGCCAGCAGCCCTAAACAGGGAGGGAGTAACGAGCAGTACTTC
TRBJ1-5,TRBV6-5,NA,CASSRRRNSNQPQHF,TGTGCCAGCAGTCGCCGCAGAAATAGCAATCAGCCCCAGCATTTT
TRBJ2-1,TRBV5-1,TRBD2,CASSLGRLAGNSAYNEQFF,TGCGCCAGCAGCTTGGGGCGGCTAGCGGGGAATTCAGCCTACAATGAGCAGTTCTTC
TRBJ2-1,TRBV4-2,TRBD2,CASSQVGLAGDEQFF,TGTGCCAGCAGCCAAGTGGGACTAGCGGGCGATGAGCAGTTCTTC
TRBJ2-2,TRBV9,TRBD1,CASSVEETGHIGELFF,TGTGCCAGCAGCGTAGAAGAGACAGGGCATATCGGGGAGCTGTTTTTT